The entry below describes one T cell receptor (beta chain). The data were taken from a study of blood T cell repertoires in COVID-19. Libraries were prepared by immunoSEQ multiplex PCR; TCRdb keeps only in-frame clonotypes and omits some of them. Counted here are around 170,000 clones, 86% occurring once; the ten biggest clones make up roughly 4%. The length of the CDR3 is 16 residues. V lost 3 bases, J lost 2 bases, and 2 bases stayed unmatched. CDR1 and CDR2 (germline): MNHEY, SMNVEV (reference sequence). The genes are TRBV27 and TRBJ2-2; 11 bases are a match to TRBD1. Source material: peripheral blood. The receptor was derived from a woman aged 70-85 years with acute or convalescent COVID-19. CDR3 sequence reads: CASSFGTGGNTGELFF. In nucleotides, the CDR3 is TGTGCCAGCAGTTTCGGGACAGGGGGAAACACCGGGGAGCTGTTTTTT.